What follows are 18 T cell receptor beta chains derived from one specimen sequenced in a study of blood T cell repertoires in COVID-19. Libraries were prepared by immunoSEQ multiplex PCR; TCRdb keeps only in-frame clonotypes and omits some of them. The sample consists of some 96,000 clones, over 75% of them appearing once. Input material: peripheral blood. The receptors shown here come from a human donor in a cohort sampled during active COVID-19.

J is TRBJ1-1 and V is TRBV7-9; D is uncertain. Trimming left V 7 bases short and J 1 base short, with 10 bases between. Germline V gene sequence: CDR1 SEHNR, CDR2 FQNEAQ (reference sequence). The CDR3 sequence is 13 residues long. The CDR3 loop reads CASTPYGNTEAFF. CDR3 in DNA: TGTGCCAGCACCCCGTACGGGAACACTGAAGCTTTCTTT.

V usage is TRBV2 and J usage is TRBJ2-1, with D maybe TRBD2 (5 bases). V lost 7 bases and J lost 4, with 11 bases in between. The length of the CDR3 is 13 residues. Germline assignment: CDR1 SNHLY and CDR2 FYNNEI. CDR3 DNA: TGTGCCAGCACGAGGGAAACGTACAATGAGCAGTTCTTC. This codes for CASTRETYNEQFF.

J is TRBJ1-5 and V is TRBV24-1; 7 bases are a match to TRBD1. Germline values: CDR1 KGHDR, CDR2 SFDVKD. This CDR3 is built from 17 residues. With V trimmed by 4 bases and J by 0 bases, 8 bases remained unmatched. CDR3 nucleotide sequence: TGTGCCACCAGTGAAAGTCCCGGACAGGATAGCAATCAGCCCCAGCATTTT. Amino acids: CATSESPGQDSNQPQHF.

V gene TRBV7-2 combines with J gene TRBJ2-2; 9 bases align to TRBD2. The CDR3 runs 16 residues. Germline CDR1 SGHTA, CDR2 FQGNSA. V trimming: 1 base; J trimming: 6 bases; junction bases outside the gene matches: 6. For the CDR3, the DNA is TGTGCCAGCAGCTTAGAGGCGGGGGGGCGCTCCGGGGAGCTGTTTTTT. Protein product: CASSLEAGGRSGELFF.

The chain links TRBV27 to TRBJ1-6, with D perhaps TRBD1 (5 bases). V lost 10 bases to trimming and J lost 5 bases, with 27 bases between them. The CDR3 has 18 amino acids. Germline V lookup: CDR1 MNHEY, CDR2 SMNVEV (reference sequence). The CDR3 loop reads CATSLGRGRGRDNSPLHF. In DNA form, the CDR3 reads TGTGCCACTAGCCTTGGACGCGGCCGGGGGAGAGATAATTCACCCCTCCACTTT.

The genes are TRBV3-1 (or the pseudogene TRBV3-2) and TRBJ2-2; 11 positions agree with TRBD2. Germline lookup yields CDR1 LGHDT and CDR2 YNNKEL (reference sequence). The CDR3 runs 16 residues. The ends lost 6 bases at V and 5 bases at J; junction bases unmatched: 8. The CDR3 sequence is CASSRSGGAATGELFF. The CDR3 region has the DNA TGTGCCAGCAGTCGTAGCGGGGGGGCCGCGACCGGGGAGCTGTTTTTT.

V and J are TRBV5-1 and TRBJ2-1; a weak D match, TRBD1 (5 bases). CDR1 is SGHRS and CDR2 is YFSETQ in the germline V gene. V was trimmed by 4 bases and J by 6 bases, leaving 20 bases between them. The CDR3 covers 16 residues. The CDR3 sequence is CASSLGGAGPFNEQFF. In DNA, the CDR3 is TGCGCCAGCAGCCTTGGTGGGGCAGGGCCCTTCAATGAGCAGTTCTTC.

The chain couples TRBV6-5 to TRBJ2-7; weak D call: TRBD2 (5 bases). This CDR3 is built from 15 residues. Germline loops: CDR1 MNHEY, CDR2 SVGAGI. With 0 bases removed from V and 3 bases from J, the gap between germline ends came to 12 bases. The CDR3 nucleotides read TGTGCCAGCAGTTACTCTAGCGCGCGATTCTACGAGCAGTACTTC. Protein product: CASSYSSARFYEQYF.

This chain uses TRBV5-6 with TRBJ1-6; tentative D call: TRBD1 (5 bases). CDR1 SGHDT and CDR2 YYEEEE come from the germline V gene. CDR3 length: 14 amino acids. V shed 6 bases and J shed 6 bases, with 13 bases lying between them. CDR3 nucleotide sequence: TGTGCCAGCAACCTCCGGGGGGTTAATTCACCCCTCCACTTT. This codes for CASNLRGVNSPLHF. Variable domain in full (rest from reference TRBV5-6 and TRBJ1-6): DAGVTQSPTHLIKTRGQQVTLRCSPKSGHDTVSWYQQALGQGPQFIFQYYEEEERQRGNFPDRFSGHQFPNYSSELNVNALLLGDSALYLCASNLRGVNSPLHFGNGTRLTVT.

This sequence joins TRBV18 and TRBJ1-2; maybe TRBD1 (6 bases). The CDR3 sequence is 13 residues long. Germline assignment: CDR1 KGHSH and CDR2 LQKENI. V lost 2 bases and J 7 bases, leaving 11 bases between the germline ends. CDR3 coding DNA: TGTGCCAGCTCACCAACAGGGAATTCTGGCTACACCTTC. Protein: CASSPTGNSGYTF.

The chain links TRBV18 to TRBJ1-2; a possible D gene is TRBD1 (6 bases). Trimming cost V 3 bases and J 4 bases, with 9 bases left between them. The CDR3 spans 13 residues. Germline CDR1 is KGHSH and CDR2 is LQKENI. The CDR3 spells CASSPGQLYGYTF. As DNA, the CDR3 is TGTGCCAGCTCACCTGGACAGCTCTATGGCTACACCTTC.

Comments on this clone: The same CDR3 is also encoded by other DNA sequences in this sample. V is TRBV18 and J is TRBJ2-3, with TRBD1 matching 7 bases. CDR3 size: 14 residues. The V segment lost 1 base and the J segment 3 bases; nucleotides outside the gene matches: 1. CDR1 and CDR2 from the germline V gene are KGHSH and LQKENI. For the CDR3, the DNA is TGTGCCAGCTCACCACTACAGGGGACAGATACGCAGTATTTT. Encoded protein: CASSPLQGTDTQYF.

This chain connects TRBV5-6 to TRBJ2-5, with TRBD2 matching 9 bases. This CDR3 is 16 amino acids long. Looked up from germline, CDR1 is SGHDT and CDR2 is YYEEEE. The V and J ends lost 0 bases and 5 bases, in that order; junction bases with no gene match: 8. DNA of the CDR3: TGTGCCAGCAGCTTGGATGGCGGGAGGGCCTTCGAGACCCAGTACTTC. It is translated as CASSLDGGRAFETQYF.

The chain carries TRBV18 and TRBJ2-5; 11 nucleotides agree with TRBD2. This CDR3 contains 15 residues. The J segment lost 3 bases and the V segment lost 6 bases, leaving 6 bases of the junction unmatched. Germline-derived CDR1 and CDR2 are KGHSH and LQKENI. CDR3 region: CASSLLSGREETQYF. The CDR3 DNA is TGTGCCAGCTCCCTTCTTAGCGGGAGGGAAGAGACCCAGTACTTC.

The chain employs TRBV20-1 and TRBJ1-1, with D perhaps matching TRBD1 (6 bases). Trimming left V 3 bases short and J 11 bases short, with 10 bases between. Germline CDR1 reads DFQATT; CDR2 reads SNEGSKA (reference sequence). This CDR3 has 10 amino acids. CDR3 nucleotides: TGCAGTGCTAGTGAGCAGGGGGCTTTCTTT. Encoded protein: CSASEQGAFF.

This clone was recorded once. The chain couples TRBV7-2 to TRBJ2-2; TRBD2 agrees at 13 bases. Germline CDR1 reads SGHTA; CDR2 reads FQGNSA. The ends lost 4 bases at V and 6 bases at J; junction bases unmatched: 5. The CDR3 has 16 residues. The CDR3 region has the DNA TGTGCCAGCAGCTCAGGGACTAGCGGGACTGCCGGGGAGCTGTTTTTT. It encodes CASSSGTSGTAGELFF.

This clone was counted once. This chain uses TRBV5-1 with TRBJ2-1; D gene uncertain. This CDR3 has 16 amino acids. From germline, CDR1 is SGHRS and CDR2 YFSETQ. The ends were cut back, 0 bases at V and 0 bases at J, with 10 bases in the middle. The CDR3 bases are TGCGCCAGCAGCTTGGTGGTTCAGATCTCCTACAATGAGCAGTTCTTC. Translated, it gives CASSLVVQISYNEQFF.

The chain recombines TRBV19 with TRBJ2-1; D might be TRBD2 (6 bases). CDR3 length: 15 amino acids. Germline loops: CDR1 LNHDA, CDR2 SQIVND (reference sequence). V was cut by 1 base and J by 2 bases, with 9 bases left in between. CDR3 residues: CASSIGLEAYNEQFF. CDR3 nucleotide sequence: TGTGCCAGTAGTATAGGACTAGAAGCCTACAATGAGCAGTTCTTC.